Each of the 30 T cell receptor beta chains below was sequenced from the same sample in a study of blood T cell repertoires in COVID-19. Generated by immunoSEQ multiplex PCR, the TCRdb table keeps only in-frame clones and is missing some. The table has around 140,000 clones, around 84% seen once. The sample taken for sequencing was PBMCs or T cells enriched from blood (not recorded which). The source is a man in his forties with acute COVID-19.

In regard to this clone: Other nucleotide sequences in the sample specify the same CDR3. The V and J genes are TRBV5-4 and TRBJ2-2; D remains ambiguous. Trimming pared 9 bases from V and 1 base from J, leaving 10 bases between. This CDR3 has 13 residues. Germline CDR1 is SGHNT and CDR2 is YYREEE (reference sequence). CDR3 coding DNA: TGTGCCATCCCTGACTTGAACACCGGGGAGCTGTTTTTT. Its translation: CAIPDLNTGELFF.

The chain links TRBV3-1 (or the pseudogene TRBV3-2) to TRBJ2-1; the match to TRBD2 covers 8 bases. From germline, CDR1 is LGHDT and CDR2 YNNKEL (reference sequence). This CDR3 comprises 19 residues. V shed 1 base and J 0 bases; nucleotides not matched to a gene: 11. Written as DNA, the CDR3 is TGTGCCAGCAGCCAAGCCCCGGGGAAGCGGGGGCCCTCCTACAATGAGCAGTTCTTC. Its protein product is CASSQAPGKRGPSYNEQFF.

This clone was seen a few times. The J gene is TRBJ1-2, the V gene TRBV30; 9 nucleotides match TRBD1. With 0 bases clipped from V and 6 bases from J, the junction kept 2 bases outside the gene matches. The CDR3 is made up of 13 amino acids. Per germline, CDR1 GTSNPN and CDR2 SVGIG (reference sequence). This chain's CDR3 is CAWSVGQGNGYTF. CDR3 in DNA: TGTGCCTGGAGTGTAGGACAGGGGAATGGCTACACCTTC.

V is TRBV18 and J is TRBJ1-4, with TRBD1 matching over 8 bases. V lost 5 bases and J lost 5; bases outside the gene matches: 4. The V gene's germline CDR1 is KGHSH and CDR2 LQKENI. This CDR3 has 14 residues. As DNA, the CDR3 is TGTGCCAGCTCAATCCGGACAGGGAATGAAAAACTGTTTTTT. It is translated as CASSIRTGNEKLFF.

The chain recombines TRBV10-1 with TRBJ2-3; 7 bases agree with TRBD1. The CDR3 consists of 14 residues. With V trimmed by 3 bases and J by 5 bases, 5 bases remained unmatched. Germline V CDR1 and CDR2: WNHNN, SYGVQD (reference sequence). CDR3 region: CASSDGQGVDTQYF. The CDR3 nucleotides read TGCGCCAGCAGTGACGGGCAGGGGGTAGATACGCAGTATTTT.

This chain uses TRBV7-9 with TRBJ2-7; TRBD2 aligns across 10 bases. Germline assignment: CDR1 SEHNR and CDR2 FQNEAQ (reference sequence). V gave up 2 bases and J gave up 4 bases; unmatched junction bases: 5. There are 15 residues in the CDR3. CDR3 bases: TGTGCCAGCAGCTTATCGGCTAGCGGGGGTTACGAGCAGTACTTC. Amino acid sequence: CASSLSASGGYEQYF.

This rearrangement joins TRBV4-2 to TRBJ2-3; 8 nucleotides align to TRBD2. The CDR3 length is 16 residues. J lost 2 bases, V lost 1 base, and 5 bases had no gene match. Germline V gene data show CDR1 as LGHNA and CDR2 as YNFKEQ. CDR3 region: CASSQVPAGVTDTQYF. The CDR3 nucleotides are TGTGCCAGCAGCCAAGTCCCAGCGGGGGTCACAGATACGCAGTATTTT.

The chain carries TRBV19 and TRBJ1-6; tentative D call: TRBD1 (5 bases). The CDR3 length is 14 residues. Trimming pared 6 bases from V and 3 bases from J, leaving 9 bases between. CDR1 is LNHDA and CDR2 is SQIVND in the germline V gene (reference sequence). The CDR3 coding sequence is TGTGCCAGTAGGCAACAGGTCTATAATTCACCCCTCCACTTT. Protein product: CASRQQVYNSPLHF.

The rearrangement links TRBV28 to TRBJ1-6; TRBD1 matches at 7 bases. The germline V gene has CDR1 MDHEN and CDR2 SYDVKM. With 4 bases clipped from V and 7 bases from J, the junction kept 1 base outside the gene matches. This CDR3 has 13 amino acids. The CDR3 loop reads CASSSGGNSPLHF. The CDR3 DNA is TGTGCCAGCAGTTCAGGGGGAAATTCACCCCTCCACTTT.

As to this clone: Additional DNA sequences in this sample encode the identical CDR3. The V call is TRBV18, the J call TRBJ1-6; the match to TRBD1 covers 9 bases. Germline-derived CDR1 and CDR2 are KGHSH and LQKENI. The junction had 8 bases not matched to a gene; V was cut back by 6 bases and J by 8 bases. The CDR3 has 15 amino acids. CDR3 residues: CASSREGQGDSPLHF. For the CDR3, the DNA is TGTGCCAGCTCCCGAGAGGGACAGGGAGATTCACCCCTCCACTTT.

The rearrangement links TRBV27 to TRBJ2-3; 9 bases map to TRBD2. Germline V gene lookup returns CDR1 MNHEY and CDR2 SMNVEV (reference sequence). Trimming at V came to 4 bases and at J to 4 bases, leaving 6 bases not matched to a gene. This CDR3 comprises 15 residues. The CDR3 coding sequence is TGTGCCAGCAGTTGGGGGGAGCGGGAGGCAGATACGCAGTATTTT. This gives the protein CASSWGEREADTQYF.

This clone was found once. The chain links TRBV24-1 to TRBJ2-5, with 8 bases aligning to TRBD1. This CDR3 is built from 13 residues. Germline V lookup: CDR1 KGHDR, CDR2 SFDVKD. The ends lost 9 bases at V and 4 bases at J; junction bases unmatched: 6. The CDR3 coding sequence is TGTGCCACCTCGCCTGGACAGGGAGAGACCCAGTACTTC. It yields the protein CATSPGQGETQYF.

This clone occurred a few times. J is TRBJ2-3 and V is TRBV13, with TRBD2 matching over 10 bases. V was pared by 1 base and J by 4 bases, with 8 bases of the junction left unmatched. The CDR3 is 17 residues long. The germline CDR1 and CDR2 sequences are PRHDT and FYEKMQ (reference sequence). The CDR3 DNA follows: TGTGCCAGCAGCTTAGTTGGGTCTAGCGGGAGTGCAGATACGCAGTATTTT. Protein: CASSLVGSSGSADTQYF. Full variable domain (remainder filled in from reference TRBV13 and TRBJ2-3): AAGVIQSPRHLIKEKRETATLKCYPIPRHDTVYWYQQGPGQDPQFLISFYEKMQSDKGSIPDRFSAQQFSDYHSELNMSSLELGDSALYFCASSLVGSSGSADTQYFGPGTRLTVL.

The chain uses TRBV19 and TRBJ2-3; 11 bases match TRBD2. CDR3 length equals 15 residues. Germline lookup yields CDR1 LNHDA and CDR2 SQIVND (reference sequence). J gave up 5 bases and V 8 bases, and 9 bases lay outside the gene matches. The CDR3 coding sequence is TGTGCCAGTCGTGGTCGCGGACTAGCGGGAGATACGCAGTATTTT. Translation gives CASRGRGLAGDTQYF.

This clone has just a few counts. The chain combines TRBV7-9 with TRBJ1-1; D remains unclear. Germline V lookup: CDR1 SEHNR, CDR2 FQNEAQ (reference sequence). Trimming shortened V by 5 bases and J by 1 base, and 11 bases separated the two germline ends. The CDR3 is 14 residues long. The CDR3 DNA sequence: TGTGCCAGCAGCCCTGGGCCGCGGAACACTGAAGCTTTCTTT. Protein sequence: CASSPGPRNTEAFF.

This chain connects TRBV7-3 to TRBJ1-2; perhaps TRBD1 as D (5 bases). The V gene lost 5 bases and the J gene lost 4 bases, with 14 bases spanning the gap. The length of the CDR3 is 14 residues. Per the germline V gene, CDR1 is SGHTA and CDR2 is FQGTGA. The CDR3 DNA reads TGTGCCAGCAGCCCCAGGGAGGGTCGCTATGGCTACACCTTC. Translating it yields CASSPREGRYGYTF.

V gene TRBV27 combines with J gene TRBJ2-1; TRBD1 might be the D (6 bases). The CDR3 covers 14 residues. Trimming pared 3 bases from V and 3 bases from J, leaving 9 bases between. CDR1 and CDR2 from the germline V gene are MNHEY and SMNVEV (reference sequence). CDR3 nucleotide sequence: TGTGCCAGCAGTTTTCAGGGGTACTACAATGAGCAGTTCTTC. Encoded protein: CASSFQGYYNEQFF.

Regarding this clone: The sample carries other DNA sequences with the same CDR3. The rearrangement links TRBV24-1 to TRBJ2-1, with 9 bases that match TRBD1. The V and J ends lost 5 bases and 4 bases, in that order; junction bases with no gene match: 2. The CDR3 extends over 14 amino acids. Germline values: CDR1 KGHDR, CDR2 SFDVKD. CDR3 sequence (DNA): TGTGCCACCAGTGTGGGACAGGGTTACAATGAGCAGTTCTTC. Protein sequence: CATSVGQGYNEQFF.

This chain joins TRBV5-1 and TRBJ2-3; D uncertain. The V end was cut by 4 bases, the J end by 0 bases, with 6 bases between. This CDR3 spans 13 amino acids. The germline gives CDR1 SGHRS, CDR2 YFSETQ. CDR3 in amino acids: CASSPTSTDTQYF. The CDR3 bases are TGCGCCAGCAGCCCGACTAGCACAGATACGCAGTATTTT.

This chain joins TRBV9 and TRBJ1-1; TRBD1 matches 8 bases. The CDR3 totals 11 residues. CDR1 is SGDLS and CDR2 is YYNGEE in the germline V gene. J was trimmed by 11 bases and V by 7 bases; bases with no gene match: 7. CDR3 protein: CASGPTGVAFF. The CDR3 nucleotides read TGTGCCAGCGGACCGACAGGGGTGGCTTTCTTT.

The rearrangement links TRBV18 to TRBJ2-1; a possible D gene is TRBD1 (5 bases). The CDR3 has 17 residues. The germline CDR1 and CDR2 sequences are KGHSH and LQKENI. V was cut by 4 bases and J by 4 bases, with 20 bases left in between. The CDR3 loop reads CASSLPVGQGTYNEQFF. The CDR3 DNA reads TGTGCCAGCTCACTGCCGGTTGGGCAGGGTACGTACAATGAGCAGTTCTTC. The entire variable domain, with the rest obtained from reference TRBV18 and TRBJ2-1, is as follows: NAGVMQNPRHLVRRRGQEARLRCSPMKGHSHVYWYRQLPEEGLKFMVYLQKENIIDESGMPKERFSAEFPKEGPSILRIQQVVRGDSAAYFCASSLPVGQGTYNEQFFGPGTRLTVL.

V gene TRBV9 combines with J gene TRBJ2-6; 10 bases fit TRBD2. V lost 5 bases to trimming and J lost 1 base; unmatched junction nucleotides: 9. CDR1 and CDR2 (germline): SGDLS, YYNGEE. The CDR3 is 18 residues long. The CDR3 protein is CASSATSGYSSGANVLTF. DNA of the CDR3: TGTGCCAGCAGTGCGACTAGCGGGTATTCGTCTGGGGCCAACGTCCTGACTTTC.

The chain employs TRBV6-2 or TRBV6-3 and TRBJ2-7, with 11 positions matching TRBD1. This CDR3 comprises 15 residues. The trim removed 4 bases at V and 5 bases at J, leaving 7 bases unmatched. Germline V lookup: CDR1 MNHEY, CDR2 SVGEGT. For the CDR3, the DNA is TGTGCCAGCAGTTGGAACCGGGACAGGGGGAACGAGCAGTACTTC. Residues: CASSWNRDRGNEQYF.

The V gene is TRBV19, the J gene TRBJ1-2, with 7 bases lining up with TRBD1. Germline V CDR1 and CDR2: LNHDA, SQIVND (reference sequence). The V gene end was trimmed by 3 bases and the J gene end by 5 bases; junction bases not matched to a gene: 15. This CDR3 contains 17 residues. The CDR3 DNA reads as TGTGCCAGTAGTATCTTCGGGACCCAGGGGGAAGGGTATGGCTACACCTTC. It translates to CASSIFGTQGEGYGYTF.

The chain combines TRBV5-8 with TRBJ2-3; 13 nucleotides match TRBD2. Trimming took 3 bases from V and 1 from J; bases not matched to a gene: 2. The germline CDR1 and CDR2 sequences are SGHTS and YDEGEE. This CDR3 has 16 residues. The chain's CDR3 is CASSSGLAGGTDTQYF. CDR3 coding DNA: TGTGCCAGCAGCTCCGGACTAGCGGGAGGCACAGATACGCAGTATTTT.

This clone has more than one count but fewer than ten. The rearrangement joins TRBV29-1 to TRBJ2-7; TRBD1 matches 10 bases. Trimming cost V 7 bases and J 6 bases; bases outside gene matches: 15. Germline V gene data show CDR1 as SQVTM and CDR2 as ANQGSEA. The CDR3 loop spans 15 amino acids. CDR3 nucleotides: TGCAGCGCAAGTTATCGGACAGGGGGTTCGCGCGAGCAGTACTTC. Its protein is CSASYRTGGSREQYF.

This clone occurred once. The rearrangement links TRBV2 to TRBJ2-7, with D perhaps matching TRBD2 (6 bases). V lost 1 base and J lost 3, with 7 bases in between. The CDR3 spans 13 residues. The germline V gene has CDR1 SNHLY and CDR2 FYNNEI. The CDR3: CASSEGGDYEQYF. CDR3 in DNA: TGTGCCAGCAGTGAAGGGGGGGACTACGAGCAGTACTTC.

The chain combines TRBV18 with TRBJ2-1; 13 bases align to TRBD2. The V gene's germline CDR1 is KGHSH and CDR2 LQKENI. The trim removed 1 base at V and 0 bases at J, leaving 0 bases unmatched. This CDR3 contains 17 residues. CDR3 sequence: CASSPRTSGSSYNEQFF. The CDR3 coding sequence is TGTGCCAGCTCACCACGGACTAGCGGGAGCTCCTACAATGAGCAGTTCTTC. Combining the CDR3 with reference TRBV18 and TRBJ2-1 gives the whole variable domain NAGVMQNPRHLVRRRGQEARLRCSPMKGHSHVYWYRQLPEEGLKFMVYLQKENIIDESGMPKERFSAEFPKEGPSILRIQQVVRGDSAAYFCASSPRTSGSSYNEQFFGPGTRLTVL.

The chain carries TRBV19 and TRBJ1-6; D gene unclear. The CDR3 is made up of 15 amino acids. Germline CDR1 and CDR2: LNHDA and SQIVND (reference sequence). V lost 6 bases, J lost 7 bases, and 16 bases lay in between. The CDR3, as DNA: TGTGCCAGTAGGGTACAGAGCGGATCAAATTCACCCCTCCACTTT. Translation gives CASRVQSGSNSPLHF.

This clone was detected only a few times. The CDR3 here is CASSSTSGGSNEQFF. In nucleotides, the CDR3 is TGTGCCAGCAGCTCGACTAGCGGGGGGAGCAATGAGCAGTTCTTC. The V and J genes are TRBV7-8 and TRBJ2-1, with 13 bases aligning to TRBD2. Trimming cost V 4 bases and J 6 bases; bases outside gene matches: 3. Per germline, CDR1 SGHVS and CDR2 FQNEAQ. The CDR3 loop spans 15 amino acids.